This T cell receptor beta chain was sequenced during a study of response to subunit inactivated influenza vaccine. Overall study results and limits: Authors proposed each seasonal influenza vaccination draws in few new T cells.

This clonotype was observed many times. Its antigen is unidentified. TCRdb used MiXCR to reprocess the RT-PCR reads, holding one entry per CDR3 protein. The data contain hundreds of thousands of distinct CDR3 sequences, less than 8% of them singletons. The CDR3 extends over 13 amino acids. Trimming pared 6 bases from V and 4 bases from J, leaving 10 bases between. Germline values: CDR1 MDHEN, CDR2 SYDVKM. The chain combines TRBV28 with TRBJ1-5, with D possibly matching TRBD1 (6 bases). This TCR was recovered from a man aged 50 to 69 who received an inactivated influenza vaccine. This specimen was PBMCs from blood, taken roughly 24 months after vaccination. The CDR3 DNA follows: TGTGCCAGCAGGTGGACAGAAAATCAGCCCCAGCATTTT. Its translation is CASRWTENQPQHF.